These 15 T cell receptor beta chains came from one sample sequenced in a study of blood T cell repertoires in COVID-19. Sequencing used immunoSEQ multiplex PCR; TCRdb keeps in-frame clones, though not all of them. Counted here are over 20,000 clones, 81% occurring once; the ten biggest clones make up 6.5%. The sample was peripheral blood. These receptors all come from a man between 65 and 85 years old with acute or convalescent COVID-19.

This sequence joins TRBV19 and TRBJ2-1; 9 positions match TRBD1. Germline V gene sequence: CDR1 LNHDA, CDR2 SQIVND (reference sequence). The CDR3 loop spans 15 amino acids. Losses at the gene ends were 6 bases for V and 2 bases for J; bases not matched to a gene: 5. CDR3 bases: TGTGCCAGTAGACCCGGGACAGGGACCTACAATGAGCAGTTCTTC. Translated, it gives CASRPGTGTYNEQFF.

The chain carries TRBV19 and TRBJ1-3; D is unclear. Trimming shortened V by 3 bases and J by 0 bases, and 3 bases separated the two germline ends. Germline assignment: CDR1 LNHDA and CDR2 SQIVND (reference sequence). The length of the CDR3 is 13 residues. CDR3 DNA: TGTGCCAGTAGTATCAGCTCTGGAAACACCATATATTTT. Translated, it gives CASSISSGNTIYF.

The chain employs TRBV11-3 and TRBJ2-1, with TRBD2 matching over 8 bases. The CDR3 contains 18 residues. The germline gives CDR1 SGHNT, CDR2 YENEEA. Germline trimming cut 0 bases from V and 0 bases from J; bases unmatched to any gene: 7. CDR3 in amino acids: CASSLEGSGASSYNEQFF. The CDR3, as DNA: TGTGCCAGCAGCTTAGAGGGTAGCGGGGCGAGCTCCTACAATGAGCAGTTCTTC.

The V gene is TRBV25-1, the J gene TRBJ2-1, with TRBD2 as a possible D gene (5 bases). Trimming shortened V by 6 bases and J by 2 bases, and 5 bases separated the two germline ends. From germline, CDR1 is MGHDK and CDR2 SYGVNS. The CDR3 is made up of 12 amino acids. The CDR3 here is CASRLAYNEQFF. DNA for the CDR3: TGTGCCAGCAGACTAGCCTACAATGAGCAGTTCTTC.

This clone was observed a single time. This chain joins TRBV14 and TRBJ2-1; maybe TRBD2 (6 bases). The V end lost 4 bases, the J end lost 7 bases, and 11 bases lay between the germline ends. From germline, CDR1 is SGHDN and CDR2 FVKESK. This CDR3 is built from 13 residues. CDR3 residues: CASSPTGRNEQFF. CDR3 DNA: TGTGCCAGCAGCCCCACGGGGAGGAATGAGCAGTTCTTC.

The rearrangement joins TRBV11-2 to TRBJ2-5; 8 positions agree with TRBD1. The CDR3 sequence is 15 residues long. The J segment lost 1 base and the V segment lost 4 bases, leaving 5 bases of the junction unmatched. CDR1 SGHAT and CDR2 FQNNGV come from the germline V gene. The CDR3 coding sequence is TGTGCCAGCAGCTCCGGAGACAGGGGCCAAGAGACCCAGTACTTC. Its translation: CASSSGDRGQETQYF.

The chain joins TRBV6-6 to TRBJ2-3; 8 bases align to TRBD2. CDR1 MNHNY and CDR2 SVGAGI come from the germline V gene (reference sequence). V lost 8 bases and J lost 4; bases outside the gene matches: 11. This CDR3 spans 15 amino acids. CDR3 sequence (DNA): TGTGCCAGCCAACGTACCCGGGGGGGCCCAGATACGCAGTATTTT. Translated, it gives CASQRTRGGPDTQYF.

The chain employs TRBV25-1 and TRBJ2-5; unclear D gene. The CDR3 is 12 residues long. The germline V and J ends were trimmed by 3 bases and 4 bases, with 6 bases remaining between them. Per germline, CDR1 MGHDK and CDR2 SYGVNS. In DNA form, the CDR3 reads TGTGCCAGCAGTGACAGGCGAGAGACCCAGTACTTC. This encodes CASSDRRETQYF.

This clone is a singleton in its sample. The chain combines TRBV6-2 or TRBV6-3 with TRBJ2-5; a possible D gene is TRBD2 (5 bases). CDR3 length equals 14 residues. Germline-derived CDR1 and CDR2 are MNHEY and SVGEGT. V lost 2 bases to trimming and J lost 7 bases, with 14 bases between them. The CDR3 DNA reads TGTGCCAGCAGTTACAATACGGGGAAGGGGACCCAGTACTTC. Protein: CASSYNTGKGTQYF.

The table lists this clone with a count of one. The V call is TRBV4-1, the J call TRBJ1-4, with 10 bases aligning to TRBD1. The CDR3 length is 22 residues. Germline loops: CDR1 MGHRA, CDR2 YSYEKL. J lost 0 bases, V lost 0 bases, and 16 bases had no gene match. CDR3 residues: CASSQEVPGQGVWGATNEKLFF. The CDR3 region has the DNA TGCGCCAGCAGCCAAGAAGTACCTGGACAGGGGGTGTGGGGAGCAACTAATGAAAAACTGTTTTTT.

The chain is built from TRBV5-1 and TRBJ1-5, with unresolved D. This CDR3 has 14 residues. V was pared by 2 bases and J by 2 bases, with 8 bases between. CDR1 SGHRS and CDR2 YFSETQ come from the germline V gene. The CDR3 nucleotides are TGCGCCAGCAGCTTCGGCGGCCGCAATCAGCCCCAGCATTTT. Amino acid sequence: CASSFGGRNQPQHF.

This chain uses TRBV10-3 with TRBJ1-2, with TRBD1 matching over 8 bases. The CDR3 is 13 residues long. V lost 7 bases to trimming and J lost 7 bases; unmatched junction nucleotides: 8. Looked up from germline, CDR1 is ENHRY and CDR2 is SYGVKD. The CDR3 nucleotides are TGTGCCATCACCCCGGACAGGGCACGTGGCTACACCTTC. It is translated as CAITPDRARGYTF.

V and J are TRBV6-2 or TRBV6-3 and TRBJ2-7; 8 nucleotides match TRBD2. CDR3 length: 16 amino acids. The V gene's germline CDR1 is MNHEY and CDR2 SVGEGT. The J segment lost 7 bases and the V segment lost 2 bases, leaving 13 bases of the junction unmatched. The CDR3 sequence is CASSYAAGGVRLEQYF. The CDR3 nucleotides read TGTGCCAGCAGTTACGCGGCGGGAGGCGTTAGGTTAGAGCAGTACTTC.

The chain recombines TRBV1 with TRBJ2-1; the table's D call of TRBD2 was not tested on the DNA. TRBV1 has pseudogene status. This CDR3 is 20 amino acids long. The CDR3: CTSSQEAGGSPSVIYNEQFF. As DNA, the CDR3 is TGCACCAGCAGCCAAGAAGCGGGGGGGTCCCCGTCGGTTATTTACAATGAGCAGTTCTTC.

The V and J genes are TRBV6-1 and TRBJ2-1; the D gene is possibly TRBD2 (5 bases). The V gene's germline CDR1 is MNHNS and CDR2 SASEGT. Trimming took off 2 bases at V and 8 bases at J, with 16 bases between the two ends. This CDR3 has 15 residues. The chain's CDR3 is CASSEYNREYDEQFF. For the CDR3, the DNA is TGTGCCAGCAGTGAATATAATAGGGAGTACGATGAGCAGTTCTTC.